Listed here are 27 T cell receptor beta chains from one sample, sequenced in a study of blood T cells in healthy people across ages. The use of a sample-barcoded 5' primer and a J-beta primer mix characterized a second PCR of about 7 to 12 cycles. TCRdb passed the 5' RACE reads through MiXCR, listing each CDR3 protein once. The table has 1.5 million to 2 million distinct CDR3 sequences, about 49% seen once; the top ten hold less than 2.5%. Sequencing was done on a sample of blood. The receptors here all came from a woman in her 40s in good health.

This chain links TRBV7-2 with TRBJ1-2; D is uncertain. The germline CDR1 and CDR2 sequences are SGHTA and FQGNSA. V was trimmed by 5 bases and J by 7 bases, leaving 11 bases between them. This CDR3 contains 12 residues. The CDR3: CASSTVGSGYTF. The CDR3 DNA reads TGTGCCAGCAGCACAGTAGGGTCTGGCTACACCTTC.

The V call is TRBV5-1, the J call TRBJ2-1; 11 bases align to TRBD2. V trimming: 4 bases; J trimming: 2 bases; junction bases outside the gene matches: 5. This CDR3 spans 16 amino acids. Germline CDR1 SGHRS, CDR2 YFSETQ. For the CDR3, the DNA is TGCGCCAGCAGCGTATCTAGCGGGGGGACCTACAATGAGCAGTTCTTC. Protein sequence: CASSVSSGGTYNEQFF. The full variable domain, with the rest looked up from reference TRBV5-1 and TRBJ2-1, is KAGVTQTPRYLIKTRGQQVTLSCSPISGHRSVSWYQQTPGQGLQFLFEYFSETQRNKGNFPGRFSGRQFSNSRSEMNVSTLELGDSALYLCASSVSSGGTYNEQFFGPGTRLTVL.

The chain combines TRBV5-1 with TRBJ1-6, with D hard to call. Germline loops: CDR1 SGHRS, CDR2 YFSETQ. CDR3 length: 15 residues. The V and J ends lost 5 bases and 2 bases respectively, with 11 bases between them. CDR3 bases: TGCGCCAGCAGTTCTAACGGCCCCTATAATTCACCCCTCCACTTT. The encoded protein is CASSSNGPYNSPLHF. The full variable domain, in which reference TRBV5-1 and TRBJ1-6 provide the parts outside the CDR3, is KAGVTQTPRYLIKTRGQQVTLSCSPISGHRSVSWYQQTPGQGLQFLFEYFSETQRNKGNFPGRFSGRQFSNSRSEMNVSTLELGDSALYLCASSSNGPYNSPLHFGNGTRLTVT.

This rearrangement joins TRBV5-1 to TRBJ1-1; TRBD1 aligns across 9 bases. This CDR3 has 17 amino acids. CDR1 and CDR2 from the germline V gene are SGHRS and YFSETQ. V shed 2 bases, J shed 5 bases, and the junction held 13 bases outside the gene matches. CDR3 in amino acids: CASSFIQGAGDRTEAFF. The CDR3 DNA is TGCGCCAGCAGCTTTATACAGGGGGCGGGAGATCGTACTGAAGCTTTCTTT.

The CDR3 coding sequence is TGTGCCAGCAGTTACTTGGGACAGCACACTGAAGCTTTCTTT. This codes for CASSYLGQHTEAFF. The chain carries TRBV6-5 and TRBJ1-1; TRBD1 matches 7 bases. This CDR3 spans 14 amino acids. Germline CDR1 MNHEY, CDR2 SVGAGI. Germline trimming cut 1 base from V and 3 bases from J; bases unmatched to any gene: 2.

This clonotype was observed a handful of times. The chain has TRBV6-2 or TRBV6-3 and TRBJ2-5, with 13 bases aligning to TRBD2. The ends lost 4 bases at V and 2 bases at J; junction bases unmatched: 4. The V gene's germline CDR1 is MNHEY and CDR2 SVGEGT. This CDR3 has 16 residues. CDR3 bases: TGTGCCAGCAGTTTCGGGACTAGCGGGAATCAAGAGACCCAGTACTTC. Amino acids: CASSFGTSGNQETQYF.

The chain couples TRBV5-1 to TRBJ2-1; D gene unclear. Germline CDR1 and CDR2: SGHRS and YFSETQ. Trimming took 4 bases from V and 9 from J, leaving 8 bases between them. This CDR3 contains 11 residues. In nucleotides, the CDR3 is TGCGCCAGCAGCCAGCGCTCTGAGCAGTTCTTC. It codes for CASSQRSEQFF.

This chain uses TRBV28 with TRBJ2-3; no reliable D call. Trimming cost V 0 bases and J 5 bases, with 3 bases left between them. CDR3 length: 12 amino acids. Germline CDR1 MDHEN, CDR2 SYDVKM. This CDR3 is CASSLWIDTQYF. DNA for the CDR3: TGTGCCAGCAGTTTATGGATAGATACGCAGTATTTT.

The CDR3 is CASSRRGDSANYGYTF. The DNA of the CDR3 is TGTGCCAGCAGCCGGCGGGGCGACTCAGCTAACTATGGCTACACCTTC. The chain carries TRBV27 and TRBJ1-2, with a weak D call TRBD1 (5 bases). This CDR3 is built from 16 residues. CDR1 MNHEY and CDR2 SMNVEV come from the germline V gene (reference sequence). Trimming left V 6 bases short and J 0 bases short, with 17 bases between.

This clonotype was detected a few times. The V gene is TRBV5-5, the J gene TRBJ2-4; TRBD2 agrees at 15 bases. CDR1 and CDR2 (germline): SGHKS, YYEKEE (reference sequence). The CDR3 covers 16 residues. The V and J ends lost 4 bases and 8 bases, in that order; junction bases with no gene match: 7. CDR3 DNA: TGTGCCAGCAGCCCCGGACTAGCGGGGGGGGTAGACATTCAGTACTTC. It specifies CASSPGLAGGVDIQYF.

This chain joins TRBV6-1 and TRBJ2-7; perhaps TRBD1 as D (5 bases). The germline CDR1 and CDR2 sequences are MNHNS and SASEGT. V was cut by 9 bases and J by 1 base, with 13 bases left in between. This CDR3 contains 13 residues. As DNA, the CDR3 is TGTGCCAGTGGACATAGGTCATCCTACGAGCAGTACTTC. Translating it yields CASGHRSSYEQYF.

The chain links TRBV14 to TRBJ2-5; 15 positions match TRBD2. Germline loops: CDR1 SGHDN, CDR2 FVKESK. Trimming cost V 1 base and J 11 bases; bases outside gene matches: 20. The CDR3 is 20 residues long. The CDR3 bases are TGTGCCAGCAGCCAAGCCCGGACTAGCGGGGGGGCCTTGAGGAAGAATGAGCAGTACTTC. It specifies CASSQARTSGGALRKNEQYF.

Comments on this clonotype: The junction shows a germline mismatch at one end, possibly a read error. The chain combines TRBV3-1 with TRBJ2-1; D ambiguous. CDR1 and CDR2 from the germline V gene are LGHDT and YNNKEL (reference sequence). The length of the CDR3 is 19 residues. CDR3 DNA: TGTGCCAGCAGCCCCCAAACCCTGGTGCTTGGGGTTGGGTACAATGAGCAGTTATTC. Its translation: CASSPQTLVLGVGYNEQLF.

This chain links TRBV7-9 with TRBJ2-1; D gene unclear. Germline lookup yields CDR1 SEHNR and CDR2 FQNEAQ (reference sequence). V lost 7 bases, J lost 0 bases, and 13 bases lay in between. This CDR3 region has 15 residues. The CDR3: CASNQEPSSYNEQFF. The CDR3 nucleotides are TGTGCCAGCAACCAGGAACCTAGCTCCTACAATGAGCAGTTCTTC.

This clonotype was observed a handful of times. The rearrangement links TRBV7-2 to TRBJ2-7; D not certain. CDR1 is SGHTA and CDR2 is FQGNSA in the germline V gene. Deletions cut 5 bases from V and 6 bases from J, with 14 bases between. There are 13 residues in the CDR3. The CDR3 DNA is TGTGCCAGCAGCCCCCCGGCGCCGGGCGAGCAGTACTTC. It encodes CASSPPAPGEQYF. The full variable domain, in which reference TRBV7-2 and TRBJ2-7 provide the parts outside the CDR3, is GAGVSQSPSNKVTEKGKDVELRCDPISGHTALYWYRQSLGQGLEFLIYFQGNSAPDKSGLPSDRFSAERTGGSVSTLTIQRTQQEDSAVYLCASSPPAPGEQYFGPGTRLTVT.

V and J are TRBV7-2 and TRBJ2-7, with D possibly TRBD2 on 5 matching bases. The CDR3 has 16 amino acids. Germline lookup yields CDR1 SGHTA and CDR2 FQGNSA. Trimming stripped 7 bases from V and 6 bases from J, with 25 bases between. CDR3 DNA sequence: TGTGCCAGCACCCCCCGCCGAGGGCTTTACATTGGCGAGCAGTACTTC. It specifies CASTPRRGLYIGEQYF.

The chain joins TRBV6-1 to TRBJ2-5; TRBD2 might be the D (6 bases). CDR1 and CDR2 from the germline V gene are MNHNS and SASEGT. V lost 1 base and J 4 bases, leaving 10 bases between the germline ends. The CDR3 runs to 14 residues. CDR3 protein: CASSEGSGLETQYF. The CDR3 bases are TGTGCCAGCAGTGAAGGCAGCGGGCTAGAGACCCAGTACTTC.

This clonotype was detected a few times. This sequence joins TRBV4-3 and TRBJ1-1; D is undetermined. V lost 2 bases to trimming and J lost 0 bases, with 7 bases between them. The CDR3 is made up of 14 amino acids. The V gene's germline CDR1 is LGHNA and CDR2 YSLEER. CDR3 sequence (DNA): TGCGCCAGCAGCCAATATGAGGTGAACACTGAAGCTTTCTTT. This codes for CASSQYEVNTEAFF.

This clonotype was counted only a few times. This chain connects TRBV5-1 to TRBJ1-6; 8 bases agree with TRBD1. Germline V gene sequence: CDR1 SGHRS, CDR2 YFSETQ. J was trimmed by 8 bases and V by 0 bases; bases with no gene match: 7. The CDR3 is 16 residues long. The DNA for the CDR3 is TGCGCCAGCAGCTTGGATGGGGCAGGGGGCCATTCACCCCTCCACTTT. Its translation is CASSLDGAGGHSPLHF.

The chain recombines TRBV9 with TRBJ2-3, with TRBD1 identical over 10 bases. Per germline, CDR1 SGDLS and CDR2 YYNGEE. Trimming at V came to 3 bases and at J to 4 bases, leaving 8 bases not matched to a gene. This CDR3 is 16 amino acids long. CDR3 coding DNA: TGTGCCAGCAGCGCCGCAGACAGGGGGCGTGCAGATACGCAGTATTTT. As protein: CASSAADRGRADTQYF.

V and J are TRBV6-5 and TRBJ1-4, with D hard to call. V was shortened by 6 bases and J by 7 bases, with 12 bases between the two germline ends. The V gene's germline CDR1 is MNHEY and CDR2 SVGAGI. The CDR3 loop spans 13 amino acids. The CDR3 is CASSRTVLEKLFF. The CDR3 DNA follows: TGTGCCAGCAGCAGAACAGTACTTGAAAAACTGTTTTTT.

CDR3 in amino acids: CATSREASGVGLETQYF. The CDR3 DNA follows: TGTGCCACCAGCAGAGAGGCTAGCGGGGTAGGATTGGAGACCCAGTACTTC. This chain links TRBV15 with TRBJ2-5; 9 nucleotides line up with TRBD2. CDR3 size: 17 residues. Germline assignment: CDR1 LNHNV and CDR2 YYDKDF (reference sequence). The junction had 10 bases not matched to a gene; V was cut back by 0 bases and J by 5 bases. Based on the CDR3 plus reference TRBV15 and TRBJ2-5, the full variable domain is DAMVIQNPRYQVTQFGKPVTLSCSQTLNHNVMYWYQQKSSQAPKLLFHYYDKDFNNEADTPDNFQSRRPNTSFCFLDIRSPGLGDTAMYLCATSREASGVGLETQYFGPGTRLLVL.

This chain connects TRBV7-2 to TRBJ1-1; D perhaps matches TRBD1 (5 bases). In germline, CDR1 is SGHTA, CDR2 FQGNSA. V shed 5 bases and J shed 1 base, with 17 bases lying between them. The CDR3 consists of 16 residues. The CDR3 DNA follows: TGTGCCAGCAGCCCCAGGGAGGGTCGGCCGAACACTGAAGCTTTCTTT. Translated, it gives CASSPREGRPNTEAFF.

Here the CDR3 DNA reads TGCAGTGCTAGAGATCAGGGATTCGAAGACACCGGGGAGCTGTTTTTT. This translates into CSARDQGFEDTGELFF. This chain joins TRBV20-1 and TRBJ2-2; possibly TRBD1 for D (5 bases). The CDR3 runs 16 residues. Trimming shortened V by 0 bases and J by 3 bases, and 14 bases separated the two germline ends. CDR1 and CDR2 from the germline V gene are DFQATT and SNEGSKA (reference sequence).

This chain connects TRBV4-3 to TRBJ2-3, with no clear D. CDR1 and CDR2 (germline): LGHNA, YSLEER. CDR3 length equals 14 residues. Trimming cost V 4 bases and J 4 bases, with 12 bases left between them. The CDR3 is CASSRGRFPDTQYF. CDR3 DNA sequence: TGCGCCAGCAGCCGCGGTCGTTTCCCAGATACGCAGTATTTT.

This clonotype was detected a few times. The chain employs TRBV5-1 and TRBJ2-1; 15 positions agree with TRBD2. The CDR3 sequence is 19 residues long. Looked up from germline, CDR1 is SGHRS and CDR2 is YFSETQ. Trimming took 2 bases from V and 5 from J; bases not matched to a gene: 11. The CDR3 bases are TGCGCCAGCAGCTTCGGACTAGCGGGGGGGCAGGGAATTAACAATGAGCAGTTCTTC. This encodes CASSFGLAGGQGINNEQFF.

The CDR3 DNA reads TGTGCCAGCAGTCTAGGACAGGATGGGTATGGCTACACCTTC. Amino acid sequence: CASSLGQDGYGYTF. This sequence joins TRBV6-5 and TRBJ1-2; 7 nucleotides align to TRBD1. Looked up from germline, CDR1 is MNHEY and CDR2 is SVGAGI. Unmatched junction bases numbered 8, after V lost 5 bases and J lost 5 bases. The CDR3 loop spans 14 amino acids.